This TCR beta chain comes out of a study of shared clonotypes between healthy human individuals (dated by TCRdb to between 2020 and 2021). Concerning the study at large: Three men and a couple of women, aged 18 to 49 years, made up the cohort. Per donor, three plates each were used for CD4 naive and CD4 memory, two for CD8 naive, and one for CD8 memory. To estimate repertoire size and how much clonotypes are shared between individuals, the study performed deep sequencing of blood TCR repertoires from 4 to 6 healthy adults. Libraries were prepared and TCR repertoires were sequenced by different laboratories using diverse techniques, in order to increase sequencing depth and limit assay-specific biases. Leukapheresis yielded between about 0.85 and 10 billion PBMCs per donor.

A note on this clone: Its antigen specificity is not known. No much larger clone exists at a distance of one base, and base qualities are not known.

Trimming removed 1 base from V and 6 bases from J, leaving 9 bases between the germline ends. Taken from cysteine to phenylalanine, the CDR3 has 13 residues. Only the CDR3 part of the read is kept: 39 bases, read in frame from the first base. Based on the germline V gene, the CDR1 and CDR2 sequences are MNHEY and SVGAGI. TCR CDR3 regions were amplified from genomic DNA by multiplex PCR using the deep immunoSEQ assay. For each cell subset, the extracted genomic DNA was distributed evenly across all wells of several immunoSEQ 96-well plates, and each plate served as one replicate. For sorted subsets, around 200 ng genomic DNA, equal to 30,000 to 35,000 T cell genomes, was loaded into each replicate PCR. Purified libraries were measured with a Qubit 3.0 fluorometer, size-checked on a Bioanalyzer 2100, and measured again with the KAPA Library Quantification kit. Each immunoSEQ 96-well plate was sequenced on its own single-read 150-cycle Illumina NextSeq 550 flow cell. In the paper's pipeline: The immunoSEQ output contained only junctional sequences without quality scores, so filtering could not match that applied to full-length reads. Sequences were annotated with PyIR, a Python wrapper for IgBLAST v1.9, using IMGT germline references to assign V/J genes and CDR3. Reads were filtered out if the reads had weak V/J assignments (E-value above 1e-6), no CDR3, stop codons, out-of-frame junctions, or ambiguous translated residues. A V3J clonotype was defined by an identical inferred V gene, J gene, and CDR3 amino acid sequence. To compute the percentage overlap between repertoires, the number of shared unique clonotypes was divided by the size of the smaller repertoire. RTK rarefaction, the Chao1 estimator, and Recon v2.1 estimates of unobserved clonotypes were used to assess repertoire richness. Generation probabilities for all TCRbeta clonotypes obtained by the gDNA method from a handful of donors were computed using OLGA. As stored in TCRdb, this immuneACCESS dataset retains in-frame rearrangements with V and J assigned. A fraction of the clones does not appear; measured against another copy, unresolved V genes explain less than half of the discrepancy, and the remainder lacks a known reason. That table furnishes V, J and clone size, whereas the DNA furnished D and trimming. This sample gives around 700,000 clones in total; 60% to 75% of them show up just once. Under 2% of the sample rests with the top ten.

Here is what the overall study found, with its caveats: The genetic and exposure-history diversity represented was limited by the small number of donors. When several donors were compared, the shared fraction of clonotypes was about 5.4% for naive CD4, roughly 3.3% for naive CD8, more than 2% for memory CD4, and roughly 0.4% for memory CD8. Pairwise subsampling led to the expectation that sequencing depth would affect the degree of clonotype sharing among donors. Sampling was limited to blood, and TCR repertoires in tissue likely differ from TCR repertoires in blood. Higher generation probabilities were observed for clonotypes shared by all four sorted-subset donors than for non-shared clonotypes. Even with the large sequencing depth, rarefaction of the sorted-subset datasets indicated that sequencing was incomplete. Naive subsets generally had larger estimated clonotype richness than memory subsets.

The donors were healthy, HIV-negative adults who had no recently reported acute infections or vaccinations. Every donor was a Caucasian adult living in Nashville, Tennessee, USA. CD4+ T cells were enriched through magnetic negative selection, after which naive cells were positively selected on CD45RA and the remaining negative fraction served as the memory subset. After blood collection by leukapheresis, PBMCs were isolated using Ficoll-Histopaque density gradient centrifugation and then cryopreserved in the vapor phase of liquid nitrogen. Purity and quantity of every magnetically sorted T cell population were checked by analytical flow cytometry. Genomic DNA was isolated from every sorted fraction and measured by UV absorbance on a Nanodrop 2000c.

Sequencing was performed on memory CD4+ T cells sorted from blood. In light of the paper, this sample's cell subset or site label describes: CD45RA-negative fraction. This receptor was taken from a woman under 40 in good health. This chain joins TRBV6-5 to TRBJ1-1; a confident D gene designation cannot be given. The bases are TGTGCCAGCAGTTACTTCGGAACGGCTGAAGCTTTCTTT. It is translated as CASSYFGTAEAFF.